Presented here are 15 T cell receptor beta chains from one specimen sequenced in a study of CD8+ T cells in alopecia areata. Treatment noted: oral pan-JAK inhibitor, 5-10 mg twice daily. Sequencing relied on a cDNA template that was reverse transcribed from extracted RNA. The method was immunoSEQ multiplex PCR; TCRdb's version includes in-frame clones alone and lacks a portion of them. The data hold roughly 120,000 clones, with 50% to 75% observed a single time. The sample here was CD8+ T cells sorted from blood, taken at week 4, from a patient treated with tofacitinib. The receptors originated from a human donor with alopecia areata.

The chain is built from TRBV6-5 and TRBJ1-6, with unresolved D. Per the germline V gene, CDR1 is MNHEY and CDR2 is SVGAGI. V was clipped by 5 bases and J by 13 bases, with 18 bases between them. The CDR3 length is 14 residues. In nucleotides, the CDR3 is TGTGCCAGCAGTGATCATCCTGACCGGTCGCCCCTCCACTTT. Translating it yields CASSDHPDRSPLHF.

The rearrangement uses TRBV29-1 and TRBJ1-1; possible D gene TRBD1, 5 bases. Germline-derived CDR1 and CDR2 are SQVTM and ANQGSEA. This CDR3 has 13 amino acids. The V and J ends lost 7 bases and 4 bases respectively, with 16 bases between them. Here the CDR3 reads CSALSGGATEAFF. DNA for the CDR3: TGCAGCGCCCTCAGTGGGGGTGCCACTGAAGCTTTCTTT.

The count of this clone is one. The chain carries TRBV9 and TRBJ2-7; TRBD2 might be the D (6 bases). Germline V lookup: CDR1 SGDLS, CDR2 YYNGEE. V shed 4 bases and J shed 2 bases, with 16 bases lying between them. This CDR3 spans 15 amino acids. The CDR3 is CASSPSGQEPYEQYF. The CDR3 DNA reads as TGTGCCAGCAGCCCGAGCGGGCAGGAGCCCTACGAGCAGTACTTC.

A few counts support this clone. The gene calls are TRBV29-1 and TRBJ2-7; 8 bases map to TRBD1. Germline V CDR1 and CDR2: SQVTM, ANQGSEA. There are 14 residues in the CDR3. Trimming took 6 bases from V and 5 from J; bases not matched to a gene: 12. DNA for the CDR3: TGCAGCGTCCAGGGGGCAGGGTATGTCCACGAGCAGTACTTC. Its translation is CSVQGAGYVHEQYF.

Notes on this clone: Other nucleotide sequences in the sample specify the same CDR3. The chain carries TRBV5-6 and TRBJ2-5; D is unclear. The CDR3 is 14 amino acids. The V gene lost 4 bases and the J gene lost 0 bases, with 10 bases spanning the gap. In germline, CDR1 is SGHDT, CDR2 YYEEEE. The CDR3 is CASSLESYQETQYF. The CDR3 nucleotides read TGTGCCAGCAGCCTGGAATCGTACCAAGAGACCCAGTACTTC.

In DNA form, the CDR3 reads TGTGCCAGCAGCTCAACTAGGGTGGACAGGAGATCCTACAATGAGCAGTTCTTC. Its translation is CASSSTRVDRRSYNEQFF. The rearrangement uses TRBV7-9 and TRBJ2-1; 7 bases fit TRBD1. The V gene's germline CDR1 is SEHNR and CDR2 FQNEAQ (reference sequence). Trimming cost V 4 bases and J 1 base; bases outside gene matches: 13. This CDR3 has 18 residues.

The V and J genes are TRBV6-4 and TRBJ2-1; no reliable D call. CDR3 length: 13 amino acids. V was shortened by 0 bases and J by 4 bases, with 4 bases between the two germline ends. The germline gives CDR1 MRHNA, CDR2 SNTAGT. The CDR3 coding sequence is TGTGCCAGCAGTGACTCGGTTTACAATGAGCAGTTCTTC. This sequence encodes CASSDSVYNEQFF.

The chain is built from TRBV15 and TRBJ1-4, with D unclear. This CDR3 spans 16 amino acids. Germline lookup yields CDR1 LNHNV and CDR2 YYDKDF (reference sequence). V was cut by 2 bases and J by 6 bases, with 16 bases left in between. Here the CDR3 DNA reads TGTGCCACCAGCAGATTCCCTGAGGCCCCTGATGAAAAACTGTTTTTT. This gives the protein CATSRFPEAPDEKLFF.

In its sample, this clone was seen once. V usage is TRBV7-9 and J usage is TRBJ2-5; maybe TRBD1 (5 bases). V lost 1 base and J lost 5, with 17 bases in between. This CDR3 is 16 amino acids long. Germline V CDR1 and CDR2: SEHNR, FQNEAQ (reference sequence). CDR3: CASSLDSGQIRETQYF. The DNA for the CDR3 is TGTGCCAGCAGCTTAGATTCAGGACAAATACGGGAGACCCAGTACTTC.

The V and J genes are TRBV29-1 and TRBJ1-1, with a possible D match to TRBD1 (5 bases). This CDR3 is built from 11 residues. Germline CDR1 SQVTM, CDR2 ANQGSEA. CDR3 amino acids: CALGGANEAFF. The DNA for the CDR3 is TGCGCCCTGGGCGGGGCAAATGAAGCTTTCTTT.

This clone turned up a few times. V and J are TRBV29-1 and TRBJ1-2, with D hard to call. The CDR3 runs to 13 residues. V was pared by 1 base and J by 4 bases, with 10 bases between. The germline CDR1 and CDR2 sequences are SQVTM and ANQGSEA. DNA of the CDR3: TGCAGCGTTGAAGGTCTACTCGCCTATGGCTACACCTTC. Translation gives CSVEGLLAYGYTF.

The J gene is TRBJ2-1, the V gene TRBV29-1; D remains ambiguous. The CDR3 sequence is 14 residues long. Germline V CDR1 and CDR2: SQVTM, ANQGSEA. Trimming removed 3 bases from V and 5 bases from J, with 14 bases in between. CDR3 sequence reads: CSVEVRGINNEQFF. DNA for the CDR3: TGCAGCGTTGAGGTTCGTGGGATCAACAATGAGCAGTTCTTC.

A few counts support this clone. V is TRBV9 and J is TRBJ2-7, with D possibly being TRBD1 (6 bases). From germline, CDR1 is SGDLS and CDR2 YYNGEE. This CDR3 contains 13 residues. V shed 4 bases and J shed 6 bases, with 14 bases lying between them. In DNA form, the CDR3 reads TGTGCCAGCAGCCCCAGGGGACCTATCGAGCAGTACTTC. Translating it yields CASSPRGPIEQYF.

In this sample, this clone turned up once. V is TRBV29-1 and J is TRBJ1-2; D gene ambiguous. This CDR3 region has 12 residues. The germline gives CDR1 SQVTM, CDR2 ANQGSEA. With 2 bases removed from V and 2 bases from J, the gap between germline ends came to 6 bases. The CDR3, as DNA: TGCAGCGTTGAATGGGAGAACTATGGCTACACCTTC. It codes for CSVEWENYGYTF.

The table lists this clone with a few counts. The V gene is TRBV30, the J gene TRBJ1-1; 11 bases match TRBD1. The CDR3 has 15 residues. Looked up from germline, CDR1 is GTSNPN and CDR2 is SVGIG (reference sequence). V was clipped by 5 bases and J by 4 bases; unmatched bases: 9. In DNA, the CDR3 is TGTGCCTGGCGACAGCGGACAGGGGGCGGCACTGAAGCTTTCTTT. This gives the protein CAWRQRTGGGTEAFF.